This entry is about one T cell receptor beta chain. Its specificity is unknown. V lost 7 bases and J lost 0; bases outside the gene matches: 5. The CDR3 is 13 residues long. Germline values: CDR1 SQVTM, CDR2 ANQGSEA. These data come from a study of T cell responses to AZD1222 COVID-19 vaccine. Libraries were prepared by immunoSEQ multiplex PCR; TCRdb keeps only in-frame clonotypes and omits some of them. The data contain approximately 90,000 clones, 65% to 90% of them singletons. Study-level results: Dominant CD4 TCR responses targeted spike regions 160-218 and 743-854. Clonal diversity was possibly underestimated, and the donors were mostly white British, with more females.

The sequenced sample was peripheral blood, obtained on day 0 of AZD1222 vaccination. The gene calls are TRBV29-1 and TRBJ1-2; 7 positions match TRBD1. The sequence came from an adult in good health. The CDR3 is CSAGGGSNYGYTF. CDR3 nucleotides: TGCAGCGCAGGGGGGGGATCTAACTATGGCTACACCTTC.